Here is one T cell receptor beta chain with its context. The antigen is unknown. This table comes from immunoSEQ multiplex PCR, and its TCRdb copy is limited to in-frame clones, with some not included. The data contain about 8,900 clones, 60% to 75% of them singletons. This CDR3 has 16 amino acids. V was pared by 5 bases and J by 0 bases, with 16 bases between. The V gene's germline CDR1 is SNHLY and CDR2 FYNNEI. The data originate from a study of CD4+ T cells in melanoma. Overall study findings and caveats: Neoantigen-specific CD4+ T cells in melanoma reportedly had diverse differentiation states.

The rearrangement uses TRBV2 and TRBJ2-5, with D maybe TRBD1 (5 bases). This TCR came from a human donor with melanoma. Sequencing was carried out using cells from a culture (not recorded whether cultured in vitro). CDR3 sequence: CASSWTPRGNQETQYF. CDR3 sequence (DNA): TGTGCCAGCAGTTGGACACCTAGAGGTAACCAAGAGACCCAGTACTTC.